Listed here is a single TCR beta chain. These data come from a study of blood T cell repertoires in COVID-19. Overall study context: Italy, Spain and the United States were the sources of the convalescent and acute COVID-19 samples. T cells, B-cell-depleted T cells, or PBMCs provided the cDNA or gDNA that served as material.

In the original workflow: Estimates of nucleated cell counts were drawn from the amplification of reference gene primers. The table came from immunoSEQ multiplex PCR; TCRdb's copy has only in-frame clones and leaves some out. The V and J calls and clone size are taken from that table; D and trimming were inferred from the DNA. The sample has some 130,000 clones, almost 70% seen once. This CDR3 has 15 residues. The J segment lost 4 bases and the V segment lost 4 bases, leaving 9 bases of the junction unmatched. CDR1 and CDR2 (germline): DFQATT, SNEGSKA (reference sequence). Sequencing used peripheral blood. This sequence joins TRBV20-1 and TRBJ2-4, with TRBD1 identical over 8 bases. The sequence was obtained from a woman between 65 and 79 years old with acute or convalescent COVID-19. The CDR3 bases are TGCAGTGCTACTGAACGGACAGGGCGTAAAAACATTCAGTACTTC. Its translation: CSATERTGRKNIQYF.